This T cell receptor (beta chain) was captured in a study of OX40 agonist ivuxolimab in advanced cancers. The assay was immunoSEQ multiplex PCR, and TCRdb's table has in-frame clones only and misses some. The sample lists about 32,000 clones, roughly 89% occurring once. The CDR3 is 13 residues long. CDR1 is MGHRA and CDR2 is YSYEKL in the germline V gene. With 5 bases removed from V and 3 bases from J, the gap between germline ends came to 8 bases. Study results and caveats: Averaging showed that CD8+ T cells had more expanded clones than CD4+ did.

As to this clone: Its antigen is still unknown.

This clonotype originated in an adult with an advanced solid tumor such as melanoma, head and neck, liver or kidney cancer. The sequenced sample was CD4+ or CD8+ T cells sorted from blood, obtained in a trial of the OX40 agonist ivuxolimab. This chain uses TRBV4-1 with TRBJ1-5; D remains ambiguous. Here the CDR3 reads CASSVSVNQPQHF. DNA of the CDR3: TGCGCCAGCAGCGTGTCGGTCAATCAGCCCCAGCATTTT.